The present TCR beta chain was sequenced within a study of PD-L1 blockade in urothelial cancer. Overall study: Males with bladder-origin urothelial cancer constituted about 85% of the roughly 30 patients. There were a median of around 140,000 T cells in blood samples.

As for time point: peripheral blood 6 weeks after treatment start. Clones were sequenced by immunoSEQ multiplex PCR, and TCRdb holds only the in-frame ones, with some missing. In the table there are roughly 100,000 clones, 70% to 90% of which are singletons. The clonotype was recovered from an older man with urothelial cancer. The sample in question was PBMCs, obtained around atezolizumab (anti-PD-L1) treatment.

The CDR3 loop is CASSNPSGRSYEQYF. CDR3 bases: TGTGCCAGCAGTAACCCCAGCGGGCGCTCCTACGAGCAGTACTTC. V usage is TRBV6-6 and J usage is TRBJ2-7; the D gene is possibly TRBD2 (6 bases). The V end was cut by 5 bases, the J end by 0 bases, with 14 bases between. CDR3 length: 15 residues. Germline assignment: CDR1 MNHNY and CDR2 SVGAGI (reference sequence).